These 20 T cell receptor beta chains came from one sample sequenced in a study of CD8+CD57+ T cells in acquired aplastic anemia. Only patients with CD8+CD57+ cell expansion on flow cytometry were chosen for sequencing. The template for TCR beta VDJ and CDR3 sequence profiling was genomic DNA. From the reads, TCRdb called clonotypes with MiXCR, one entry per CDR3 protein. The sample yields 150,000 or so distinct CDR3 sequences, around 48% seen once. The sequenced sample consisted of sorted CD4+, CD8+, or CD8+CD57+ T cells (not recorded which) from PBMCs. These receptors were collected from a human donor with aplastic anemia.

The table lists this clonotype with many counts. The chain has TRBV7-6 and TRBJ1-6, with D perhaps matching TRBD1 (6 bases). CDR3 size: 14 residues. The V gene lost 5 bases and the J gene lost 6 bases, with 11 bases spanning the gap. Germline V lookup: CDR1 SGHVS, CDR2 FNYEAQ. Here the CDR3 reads CASSRGPPNSPLHF. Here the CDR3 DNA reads TGTGCCAGCAGCCGGGGGCCTCCTAATTCACCCCTCCACTTT.

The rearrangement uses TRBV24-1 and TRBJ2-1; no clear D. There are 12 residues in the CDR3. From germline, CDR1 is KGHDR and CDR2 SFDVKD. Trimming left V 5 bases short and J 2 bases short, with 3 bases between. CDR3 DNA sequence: TGTGCCACCAGTGCCGCCTACAATGAGCAGTTCTTC. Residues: CATSAAYNEQFF.

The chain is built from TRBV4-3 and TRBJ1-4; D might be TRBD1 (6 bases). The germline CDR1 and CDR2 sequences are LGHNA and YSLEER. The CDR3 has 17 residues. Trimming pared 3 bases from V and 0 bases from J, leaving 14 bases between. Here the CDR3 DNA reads TGCGCCAGCAGCCAGGGGGGGGGCGGGGCAACTAATGAAAAACTGTTTTTT. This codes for CASSQGGGGATNEKLFF.

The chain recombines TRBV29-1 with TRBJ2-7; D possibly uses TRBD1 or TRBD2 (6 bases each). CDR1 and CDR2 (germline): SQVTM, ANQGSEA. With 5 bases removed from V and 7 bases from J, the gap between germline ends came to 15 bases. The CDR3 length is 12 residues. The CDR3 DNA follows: TGCAGCGTTCTCCCGGGGGCGGGGGAGCAGTACTTC. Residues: CSVLPGAGEQYF.

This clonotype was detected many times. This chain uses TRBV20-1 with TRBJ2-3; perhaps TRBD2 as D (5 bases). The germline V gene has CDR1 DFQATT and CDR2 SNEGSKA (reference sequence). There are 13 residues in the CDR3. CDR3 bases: TGCAGCAAACGGACCCGAGGGACAGATACGCAGTATTTT. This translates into CSKRTRGTDTQYF.

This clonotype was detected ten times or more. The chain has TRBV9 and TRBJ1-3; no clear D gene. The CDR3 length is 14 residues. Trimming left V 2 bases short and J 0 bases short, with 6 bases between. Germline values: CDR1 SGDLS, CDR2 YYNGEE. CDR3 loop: CASSVRNSGNTIYF. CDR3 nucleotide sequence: TGTGCCAGCAGCGTCCGCAACTCTGGAAACACCATATATTTT.

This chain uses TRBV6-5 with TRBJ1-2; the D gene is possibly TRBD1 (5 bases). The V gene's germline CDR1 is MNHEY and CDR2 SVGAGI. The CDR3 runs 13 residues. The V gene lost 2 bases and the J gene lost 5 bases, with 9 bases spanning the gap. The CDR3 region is CASSYGALYGYTF. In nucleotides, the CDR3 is TGTGCCAGCAGTTACGGGGCCTTATATGGCTACACCTTC.

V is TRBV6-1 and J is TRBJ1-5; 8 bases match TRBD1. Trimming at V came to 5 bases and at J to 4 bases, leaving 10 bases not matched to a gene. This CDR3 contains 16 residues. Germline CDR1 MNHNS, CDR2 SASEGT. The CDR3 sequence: CASSLTDRGRNQPQHF. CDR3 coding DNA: TGTGCCAGCAGTCTGACAGACAGGGGCAGAAATCAGCCCCAGCATTTT.

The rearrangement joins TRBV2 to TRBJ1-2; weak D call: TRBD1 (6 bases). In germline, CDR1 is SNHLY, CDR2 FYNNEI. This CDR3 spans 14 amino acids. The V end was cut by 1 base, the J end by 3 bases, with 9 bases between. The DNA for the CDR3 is TGTGCCAGCAGTGAAGTTCCAGGGGACTATGGCTACACCTTC. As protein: CASSEVPGDYGYTF.

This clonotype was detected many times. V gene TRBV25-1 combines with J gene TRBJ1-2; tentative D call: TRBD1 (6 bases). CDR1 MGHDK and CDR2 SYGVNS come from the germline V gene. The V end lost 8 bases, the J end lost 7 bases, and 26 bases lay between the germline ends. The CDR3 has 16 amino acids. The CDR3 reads CASRNTRKGVSGGYTF. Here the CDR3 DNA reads TGTGCCAGCCGCAACACTCGGAAGGGGGTGAGTGGTGGCTACACCTTC.

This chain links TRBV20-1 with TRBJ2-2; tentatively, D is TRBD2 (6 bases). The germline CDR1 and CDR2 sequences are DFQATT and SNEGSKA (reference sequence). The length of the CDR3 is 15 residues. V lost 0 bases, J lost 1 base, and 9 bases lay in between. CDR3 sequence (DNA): TGCAGTGCTAGAGATCGGGACTGGAACACCGGGGAGCTGTTTTTT. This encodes CSARDRDWNTGELFF.

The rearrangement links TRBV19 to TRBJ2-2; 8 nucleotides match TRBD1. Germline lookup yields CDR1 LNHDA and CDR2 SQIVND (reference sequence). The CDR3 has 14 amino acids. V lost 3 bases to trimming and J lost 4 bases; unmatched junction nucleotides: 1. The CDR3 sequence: CASSIQGATGELFF. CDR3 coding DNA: TGTGCCAGTAGTATTCAGGGGGCCACCGGGGAGCTGTTTTTT.

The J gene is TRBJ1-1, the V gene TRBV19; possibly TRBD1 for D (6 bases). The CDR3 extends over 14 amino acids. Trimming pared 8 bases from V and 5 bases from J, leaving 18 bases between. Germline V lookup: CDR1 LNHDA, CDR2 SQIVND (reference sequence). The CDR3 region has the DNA TGTGCCAGTCGTGAACAGGGCTCGGGGACTGAAGCTTTCTTT. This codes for CASREQGSGTEAFF.

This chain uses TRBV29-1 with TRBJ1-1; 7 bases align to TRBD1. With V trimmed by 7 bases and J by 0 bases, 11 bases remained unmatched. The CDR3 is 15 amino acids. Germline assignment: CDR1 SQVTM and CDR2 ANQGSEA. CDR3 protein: CSAVKPGQMNTEAFF. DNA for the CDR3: TGCAGCGCCGTTAAACCGGGACAGATGAACACTGAAGCTTTCTTT. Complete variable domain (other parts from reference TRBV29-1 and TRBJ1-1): SAVISQKPSRDICQRGTSLTIQCQVDSQVTMMFWYRQQPGQSLTLIATANQGSEATYESGFVIDKFPISRPNLTFSTLTVSNMSPEDSSIYLCSAVKPGQMNTEAFFGQGTRLTVV.

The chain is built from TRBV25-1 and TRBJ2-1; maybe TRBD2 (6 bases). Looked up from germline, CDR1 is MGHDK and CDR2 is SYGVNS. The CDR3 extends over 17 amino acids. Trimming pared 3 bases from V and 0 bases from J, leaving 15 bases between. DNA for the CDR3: TGTGCCAGCAGTGAGGGGAGACGGGAGTCCTCCTACAATGAGCAGTTCTTC. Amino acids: CASSEGRRESSYNEQFF. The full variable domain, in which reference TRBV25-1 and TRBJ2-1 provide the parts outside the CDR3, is EADIYQTPRYLVIGTGKKITLECSQTMGHDKMYWYQQDPGMELHLIHYSYGVNSTEKGDLSSESTVSRIRTEHFPLTLESARPSHTSQYLCASSEGRRESSYNEQFFGPGTRLTVL.

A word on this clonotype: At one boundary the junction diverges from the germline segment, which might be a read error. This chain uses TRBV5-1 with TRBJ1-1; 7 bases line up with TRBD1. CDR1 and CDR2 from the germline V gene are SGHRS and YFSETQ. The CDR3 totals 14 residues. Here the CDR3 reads CASGSGQSNAEAFF. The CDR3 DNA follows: TGCGCCAGCGGGTCGGGACAGTCGAACGCTGAAGCTTTCTTT.

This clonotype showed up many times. CDR3 residues: CASSVTYEQYF. The CDR3 DNA is TGTGCCAGCAGCGTAACCTACGAGCAGTACTTC. The rearrangement joins TRBV7-9 to TRBJ2-7, with D unresolved. The CDR3 has 11 residues. Trimming shortened V by 5 bases and J by 2 bases, and 4 bases separated the two germline ends. CDR1 SEHNR and CDR2 FQNEAQ come from the germline V gene (reference sequence).

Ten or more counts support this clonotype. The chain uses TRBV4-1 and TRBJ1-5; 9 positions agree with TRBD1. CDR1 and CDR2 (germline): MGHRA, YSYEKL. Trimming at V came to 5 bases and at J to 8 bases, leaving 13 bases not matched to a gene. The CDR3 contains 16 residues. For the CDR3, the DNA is TGCGCCAGCAGCTCCGGGACAGGGATAAGGCTCGAGCCCCAGCATTTT. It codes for CASSSGTGIRLEPQHF.

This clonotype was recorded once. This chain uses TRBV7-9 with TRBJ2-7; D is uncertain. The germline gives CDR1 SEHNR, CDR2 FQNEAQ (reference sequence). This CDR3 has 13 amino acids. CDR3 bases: TGTACCGGCAGCTTATCTGGGACCTACGAGCAGTACTTC. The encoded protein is CTGSLSGTYEQYF.

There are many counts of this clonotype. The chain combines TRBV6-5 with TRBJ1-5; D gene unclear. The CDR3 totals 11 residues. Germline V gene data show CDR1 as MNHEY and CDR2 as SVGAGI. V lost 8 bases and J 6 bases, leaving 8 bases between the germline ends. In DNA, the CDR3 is TGTGCCAGCGAAAGAGGTCAGCCCCAGCATTTT. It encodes CASERGQPQHF.